The next 20 T cell receptor beta chains were all read from a single sample in a study of blood T cells in healthy people across ages. Together with a sample-barcoded 5' primer, a J-beta primer mix was included in a second PCR lasting about 6 to 12 cycles. TCRdb itself ran the 5' RACE reads through MiXCR, one entry per CDR3 protein. The sample gives under 2,000,000 distinct CDR3 sequences, roughly 50% of which show up once; approximately 2.1% is in the top ten. Sequencing used blood. These receptors originate from a woman aged 40 to 50 in good health.

This clonotype was seen just once. A much larger clonotype is one base distant, so this may be a read error. The chain couples TRBV7-2 to TRBJ2-5, with D unresolved. The CDR3 is 13 amino acids. CDR1 and CDR2 (germline): SGHTA, FQGNSA. DNA of the CDR3: TGTGCCTGCAGCTTAGGAAGCTTGGAGACCCAGTACTTC. Its translation is CACSLGSLETQYF.

The chain joins TRBV27 to TRBJ2-7, with unresolved D. This CDR3 region has 15 residues. With 2 bases removed from V and 4 bases from J, the gap between germline ends came to 15 bases. CDR1 is MNHEY, CDR2 SMNVEV, per germline (reference sequence). Here the CDR3 DNA reads TGTGCCAGCAGTTTAGGTCGTAGGTCCGGATACGAGCAGTACTTC. It is translated as CASSLGRRSGYEQYF.

This chain joins TRBV7-2 and TRBJ1-5; 8 positions agree with TRBD1. The V segment lost 5 bases and the J segment 0 bases; nucleotides outside the gene matches: 15. CDR1 and CDR2 (germline): SGHTA, FQGNSA. The CDR3 has 19 amino acids. CDR3 residues: CASSRSKTGEANSNQPQHF. CDR3 DNA sequence: TGTGCCAGCAGCCGATCCAAGACAGGGGAGGCCAATAGCAATCAGCCCCAGCATTTT. Filled out from reference TRBV7-2 and TRBJ1-5, the complete variable domain reads GAGVSQSPSNKVTEKGKDVELRCDPISGHTALYWYRQSLGQGLEFLIYFQGNSAPDKSGLPSDRFSAERTGGSVSTLTIQRTQQEDSAVYLCASSRSKTGEANSNQPQHFGDGTRLSIL.

A word on this clonotype: An end of the junction differs from the germline gene, which may be a read error. This rearrangement joins TRBV7-2 to TRBJ2-3; either TRBD1 or TRBD2 may supply D (5 bases each). The CDR3 length is 14 residues. CDR1 is SGHTA and CDR2 is FQGNSA in the germline V gene. The CDR3 spells CAETGEPSTGTQYF. The CDR3 DNA is TGTGCCGAAACCGGGGAACCTAGCACAGGTACGCAGTATTTT.

The rearrangement uses TRBV6-1 and TRBJ2-3; D may be TRBD1 (6 bases). V dropped 7 bases and J dropped 5 bases, with 25 bases sitting between them. The CDR3 consists of 17 residues. The germline CDR1 and CDR2 sequences are MNHNS and SASEGT. CDR3 in DNA: TGTGCCAGCACGACGTCCGGGACATTCGGGCCCAGAGATACGCAGTATTTT. This gives the protein CASTTSGTFGPRDTQYF.

This clonotype was seen more than once but under ten times. The J gene is TRBJ2-5, the V gene TRBV6-4, with D tentatively TRBD1 (5 bases). The CDR3 runs to 17 residues. CDR1 is MRHNA and CDR2 is SNTAGT in the germline V gene. V shed 2 bases and J shed 3 bases, with 19 bases lying between them. CDR3 sequence reads: CASSDSRKGDFEETQYF. In nucleotides, the CDR3 is TGTGCCAGCAGTGACAGTCGAAAAGGGGATTTCGAAGAGACCCAGTACTTC.

The chain employs TRBV2 and TRBJ2-1; TRBD2 matches at 8 bases. V shed 6 bases, J shed 0 bases, and the junction held 13 bases outside the gene matches. Germline V gives CDR1 SNHLY, CDR2 FYNNEI. The CDR3 spans 18 residues. DNA of the CDR3: TGTGCCAGCAGCCTTTTCGGGGGGGCATTTGCCTCCTACAATGAGCAGTTCTTC. This sequence encodes CASSLFGGAFASYNEQFF.

The chain joins TRBV28 to TRBJ1-2; 8 nucleotides align to TRBD1. Germline trimming cut 5 bases from V and 8 bases from J; bases unmatched to any gene: 10. CDR3 length equals 14 residues. Per germline, CDR1 MDHEN and CDR2 SYDVKM. In nucleotides, the CDR3 is TGTGCCAGCAGTCGTCCCGGGACAGGAAGGGGCTACACCTTC. Amino acids: CASSRPGTGRGYTF.

This clonotype was detected only once. The chain carries TRBV9 and TRBJ2-1; D uncertain. V was pared by 0 bases and J by 9 bases, with 16 bases between. CDR1 and CDR2 from the germline V gene are SGDLS and YYNGEE. The CDR3 loop spans 15 amino acids. The CDR3 loop reads CASSVARTPGGEQFF. The CDR3 DNA sequence: TGTGCCAGCAGCGTAGCAAGAACCCCTGGTGGTGAGCAGTTCTTC.

This clonotype turned up a few times. The chain uses TRBV29-1 and TRBJ1-2; a possible D gene is TRBD1 (5 bases). The CDR3 length is 13 residues. Germline V gene data show CDR1 as SQVTM and CDR2 as ANQGSEA. Trimming removed 1 base from V and 5 bases from J, with 11 bases in between. The CDR3 here is CSVEGGRGYGYTF. In DNA form, the CDR3 reads TGCAGCGTTGAAGGGGGCCGGGGGTATGGCTACACCTTC.

This sequence joins TRBV7-2 and TRBJ1-1; D uncertain. The CDR3 extends over 13 amino acids. V was cut by 2 bases and J by 6 bases, with 10 bases left in between. Germline-derived CDR1 and CDR2 are SGHTA and FQGNSA. Here the CDR3 DNA reads TGTGCCAGCAGCTTAATCTCGGACGCTGAAGCTTTCTTT. Protein product: CASSLISDAEAFF.

The gene calls are TRBV24-1 and TRBJ1-1; TRBD1 aligns across 7 bases. Germline V gives CDR1 KGHDR, CDR2 SFDVKD. This CDR3 comprises 16 residues. The ends lost 6 bases at V and 6 bases at J; junction bases unmatched: 15. The CDR3 region has the DNA TGTGCCACCAGTAGAACAGGGGTGGACAATCTGTCTGAAGCTTTCTTT. It is translated as CATSRTGVDNLSEAFF.

This clonotype was seen more than once but under ten times. The V and J genes are TRBV27 and TRBJ1-2; the D is unclear. With 3 bases removed from V and 8 bases from J, the gap between germline ends came to 13 bases. Germline V gene lookup returns CDR1 MNHEY and CDR2 SMNVEV (reference sequence). The CDR3 sequence is 13 residues long. The DNA of the CDR3 is TGTGCCAGCAGTTTTAGGGATCTTGGGGGCTACACCTTC. This translates into CASSFRDLGGYTF.

This chain joins TRBV27 and TRBJ2-5, with D perhaps assigned TRBD1 or TRBD2 (6 bases each). The better agreement between TRBJ2-7 and the DNA end casts doubt on the J call. The CDR3 runs to 15 residues. Germline loops: CDR1 MNHEY, CDR2 SMNVEV (reference sequence). CDR3 in amino acids: CATNQGGISGYEQYF. The CDR3 nucleotides are TGTGCCACCAATCAAGGGGGGATTTCAGGTTACGAGCAGTACTTC.

The gene calls are TRBV20-1 and TRBJ1-5; D remains ambiguous. Germline-derived CDR1 and CDR2 are DFQATT and SNEGSKA (reference sequence). The CDR3 has 14 amino acids. Trimming left V 5 bases short and J 2 bases short, with 13 bases between. The CDR3 region is CSASLPKGNQPQHF. The CDR3 coding sequence is TGCAGTGCTTCTCTCCCGAAGGGCAATCAGCCCCAGCATTTT.

The rearrangement uses TRBV20-1 and TRBJ2-7; 10 bases are a match to TRBD2. The CDR3 contains 14 residues. CDR1 DFQATT and CDR2 SNEGSKA come from the germline V gene (reference sequence). J was trimmed by 4 bases and V by 2 bases; bases with no gene match: 5. The CDR3 loop reads CSARNSGGPYEQYF. Here the CDR3 DNA reads TGCAGTGCTAGAAATAGCGGGGGGCCGTACGAGCAGTACTTC.

CDR3 amino acids: CASSDRSSQETQYF. The CDR3 DNA reads as TGCGCCAGCAGCGATCGGAGTTCGCAAGAGACCCAGTACTTC. The chain has TRBV5-1 and TRBJ2-5; D is unclear. The V end lost 4 bases, the J end lost 2 bases, and 12 bases lay between the germline ends. This CDR3 has 14 residues. Germline loops: CDR1 SGHRS, CDR2 YFSETQ. Looking up the rest from reference TRBV5-1 and TRBJ2-5 gives the full variable domain: KAGVTQTPRYLIKTRGQQVTLSCSPISGHRSVSWYQQTPGQGLQFLFEYFSETQRNKGNFPGRFSGRQFSNSRSEMNVSTLELGDSALYLCASSDRSSQETQYFGPGTRLLVL.

This clonotype was seen a handful of times. The chain employs TRBV4-3 and TRBJ2-1; D is unresolved. The V and J ends lost 8 bases and 5 bases respectively, with 7 bases between them. CDR3 length: 11 amino acids. Germline CDR1 reads LGHNA; CDR2 reads YSLEER. DNA for the CDR3: TGCGCCAGCCGTCGAAACAATGAGCAGTTCTTC. It specifies CASRRNNEQFF.

The CDR3 coding sequence is TGTGCCACCACCCCGGTGCGGGCAACTAATGAAAAACTGTTTTTT. It encodes CATTPVRATNEKLFF. The rearrangement uses TRBV15 and TRBJ1-4; no clear D. Per germline, CDR1 LNHNV and CDR2 YYDKDF (reference sequence). This CDR3 comprises 15 residues. V was cut by 7 bases and J by 0 bases, with 12 bases left in between.

This chain uses TRBV11-2 with TRBJ2-7; D gene unclear. The CDR3 has 14 amino acids. V was cut by 0 bases and J by 4 bases, with 10 bases left in between. Germline CDR1 reads SGHAT; CDR2 reads FQNNGV. Here the CDR3 DNA reads TGTGCCAGCAGCTTAGATGGTAGTGTTTACGAGCAGTACTTC. This gives the protein CASSLDGSVYEQYF.